This T cell receptor (beta chain) emerged from a study of early T cells in non-severe SARS-CoV-2 infection. Remarks on this clonotype: Antigen: not known.

Via MiXCR, TCRdb re-called the 5' RACE reads, giving one row per CDR3 protein. This table has tens of thousands of distinct CDR3 sequences, 13% to 15% appearing once. Germline V gene data show CDR1 as SGHAT and CDR2 as FQNNGV. Trimming removed 4 bases from V and 3 bases from J, with 7 bases in between. CDR3 size: 13 residues. Study conclusions and caveats: Private and CD4 specificities were missed by VDJdb matching, which favored anti-spike CD8 responses.

This chain links TRBV11-2 with TRBJ2-1; TRBD2 is a possible D gene (5 bases). Sample: whole blood. This receptor was identified in an adult who was a healthcare worker with PCR-confirmed SARS-CoV-2 infection or an uninfected control (not recorded which). CDR3 DNA sequence: TGTGCCAGCAGCTCTGAGGGCTACAATGAGCAGTTCTTC. Its translation is CASSSEGYNEQFF.